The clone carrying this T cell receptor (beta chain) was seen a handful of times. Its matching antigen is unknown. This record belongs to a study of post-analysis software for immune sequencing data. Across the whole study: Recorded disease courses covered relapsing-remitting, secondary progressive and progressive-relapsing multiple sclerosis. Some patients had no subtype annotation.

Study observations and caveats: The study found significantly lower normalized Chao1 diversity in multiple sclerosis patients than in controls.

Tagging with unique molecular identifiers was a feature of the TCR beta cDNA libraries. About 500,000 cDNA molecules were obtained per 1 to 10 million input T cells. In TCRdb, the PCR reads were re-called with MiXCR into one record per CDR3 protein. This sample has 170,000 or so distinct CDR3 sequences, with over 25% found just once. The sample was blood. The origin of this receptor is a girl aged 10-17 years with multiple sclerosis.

DNA of the CDR3: TGTGCCAGCAGTTTAGCTGGGACAGAAGGAGAGACCCAGTACTTC. Protein sequence: CASSLAGTEGETQYF. V and J are TRBV12-3 or TRBV12-4 and TRBJ2-5, with 7 bases identical to TRBD1. V lost 0 bases and J lost 4; bases outside the gene matches: 5. The CDR3 is 15 amino acids.